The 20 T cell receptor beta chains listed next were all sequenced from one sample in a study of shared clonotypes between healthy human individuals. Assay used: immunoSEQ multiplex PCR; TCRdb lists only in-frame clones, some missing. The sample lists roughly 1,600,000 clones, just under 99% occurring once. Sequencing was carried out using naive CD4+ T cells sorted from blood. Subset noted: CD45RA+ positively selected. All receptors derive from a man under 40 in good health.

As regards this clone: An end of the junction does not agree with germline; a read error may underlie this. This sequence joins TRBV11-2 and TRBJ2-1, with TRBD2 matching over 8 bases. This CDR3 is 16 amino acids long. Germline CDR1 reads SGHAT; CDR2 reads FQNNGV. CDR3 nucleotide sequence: TGTGCCAGCCGCTTAGGCGGGAGGAGAACTAACAATGAGCAGTTCTTC. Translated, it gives CASRLGGRRTNNEQFF.

CDR3 coding DNA: TGTGCCAGCAGCTCCGGGACTAGCGGGAGTGGCGAGCAGTACTTC. This gives the protein CASSSGTSGSGEQYF. This chain uses TRBV5-4 with TRBJ2-7; 14 bases are a match to TRBD2. CDR1 SGHNT and CDR2 YYREEE come from the germline V gene (reference sequence). The CDR3 contains 15 residues. The V segment lost 3 bases and the J segment 6 bases; nucleotides outside the gene matches: 5.

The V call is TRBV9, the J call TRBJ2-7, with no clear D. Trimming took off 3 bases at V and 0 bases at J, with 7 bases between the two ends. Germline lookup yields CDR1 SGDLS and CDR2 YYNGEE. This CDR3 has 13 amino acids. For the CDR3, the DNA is TGTGCCAGCAGCGGTAGCCCCTCCTACGAGCAGTACTTC. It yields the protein CASSGSPSYEQYF.

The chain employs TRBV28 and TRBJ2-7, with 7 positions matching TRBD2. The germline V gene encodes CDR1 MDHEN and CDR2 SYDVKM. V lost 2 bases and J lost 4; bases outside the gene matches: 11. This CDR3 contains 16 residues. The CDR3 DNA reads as TGTGCCAGCAGTTTACGCTCAGCGGGGTTGGAGTACGAGCAGTACTTC. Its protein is CASSLRSAGLEYEQYF.

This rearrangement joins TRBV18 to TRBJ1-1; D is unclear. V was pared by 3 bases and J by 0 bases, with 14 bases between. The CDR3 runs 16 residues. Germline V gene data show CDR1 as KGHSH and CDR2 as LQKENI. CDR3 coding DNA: TGTGCCAGCTCACCCGAACGCCTGGCAATGAACACTGAAGCTTTCTTT. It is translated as CASSPERLAMNTEAFF.

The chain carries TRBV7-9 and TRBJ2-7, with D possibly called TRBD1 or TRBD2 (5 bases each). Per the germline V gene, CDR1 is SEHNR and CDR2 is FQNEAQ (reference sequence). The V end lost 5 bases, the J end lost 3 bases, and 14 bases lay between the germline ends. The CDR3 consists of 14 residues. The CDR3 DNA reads TGTGCCAGCAGCCCCGGGACGGGTTTCTACGAGCAGTACTTC. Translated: CASSPGTGFYEQYF.

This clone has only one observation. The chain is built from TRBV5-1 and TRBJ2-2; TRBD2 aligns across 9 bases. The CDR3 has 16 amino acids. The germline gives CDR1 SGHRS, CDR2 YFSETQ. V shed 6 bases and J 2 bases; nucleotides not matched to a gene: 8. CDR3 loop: CASNPLAGGNTGELFF. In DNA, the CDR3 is TGCGCCAGCAACCCACTAGCGGGTGGAAACACCGGGGAGCTGTTTTTT.

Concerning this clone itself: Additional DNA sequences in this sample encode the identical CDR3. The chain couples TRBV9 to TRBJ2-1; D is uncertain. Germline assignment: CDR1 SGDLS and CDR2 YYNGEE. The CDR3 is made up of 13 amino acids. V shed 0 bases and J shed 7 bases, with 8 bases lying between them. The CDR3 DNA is TGTGCCAGCAGCGTAGGCCCCTTTAATGAGCAGTTCTTC. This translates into CASSVGPFNEQFF.

The CDR3 nucleotides read TGTGCCAGCAGCTTAGGGGAGGGGAGCAATGAGCAGTTCTTC. Encoded protein: CASSLGEGSNEQFF. This sequence joins TRBV7-6 and TRBJ2-1; 7 nucleotides agree with TRBD2. With V trimmed by 1 base and J by 6 bases, 3 bases remained unmatched. Germline V gene sequence: CDR1 SGHVS, CDR2 FNYEAQ. CDR3 length: 14 amino acids.

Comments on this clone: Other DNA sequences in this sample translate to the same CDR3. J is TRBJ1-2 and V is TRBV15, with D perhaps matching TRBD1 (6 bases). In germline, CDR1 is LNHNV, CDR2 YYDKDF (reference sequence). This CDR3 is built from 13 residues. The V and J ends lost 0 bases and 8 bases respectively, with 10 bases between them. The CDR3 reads CATSREQGYGYTF. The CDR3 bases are TGTGCCACCAGCAGAGAACAGGGTTACGGCTACACCTTC.

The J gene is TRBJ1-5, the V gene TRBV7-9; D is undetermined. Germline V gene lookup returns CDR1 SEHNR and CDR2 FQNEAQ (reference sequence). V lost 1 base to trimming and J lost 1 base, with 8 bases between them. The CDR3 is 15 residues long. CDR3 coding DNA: TGTGCCAGCAGCTTAGGACAATGGAGCAATCAGCCCCAGCATTTT. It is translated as CASSLGQWSNQPQHF.

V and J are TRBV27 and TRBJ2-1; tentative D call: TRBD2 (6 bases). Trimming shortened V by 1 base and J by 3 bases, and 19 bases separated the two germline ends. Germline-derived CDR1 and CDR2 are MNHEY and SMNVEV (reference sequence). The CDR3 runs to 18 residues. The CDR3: CASSLFGPGRKFYNEQFF. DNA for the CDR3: TGTGCCAGCAGTTTATTCGGTCCCGGGAGAAAGTTCTACAATGAGCAGTTCTTC.

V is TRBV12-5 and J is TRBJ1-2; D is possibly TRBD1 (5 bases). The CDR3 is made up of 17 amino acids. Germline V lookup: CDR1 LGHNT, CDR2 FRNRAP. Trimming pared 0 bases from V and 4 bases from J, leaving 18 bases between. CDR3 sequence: CASGLVAGTGALYGYTF. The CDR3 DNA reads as TGTGCTAGTGGTTTGGTAGCTGGGACCGGAGCCCTCTATGGCTACACCTTC. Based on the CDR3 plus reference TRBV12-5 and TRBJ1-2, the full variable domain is DARVTQTPRHKVTEMGQEVTMRCQPILGHNTVFWYRQTMMQGLELLAYFRNRAPLDDSGMPKDRFSAEMPDATLATLKIQPSEPRDSAVYFCASGLVAGTGALYGYTFGSGTRLTVV.

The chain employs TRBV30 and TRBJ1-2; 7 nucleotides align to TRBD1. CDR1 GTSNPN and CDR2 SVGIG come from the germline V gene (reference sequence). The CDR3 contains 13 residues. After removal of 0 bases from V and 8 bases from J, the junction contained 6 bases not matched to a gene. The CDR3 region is CAWSVRTGVGYTF. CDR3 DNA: TGTGCCTGGAGTGTACGGACAGGCGTAGGCTACACCTTC.

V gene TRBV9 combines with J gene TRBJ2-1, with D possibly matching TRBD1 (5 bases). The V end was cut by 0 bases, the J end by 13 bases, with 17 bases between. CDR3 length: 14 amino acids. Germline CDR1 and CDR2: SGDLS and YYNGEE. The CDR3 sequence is CASSVGSGPRTQFF. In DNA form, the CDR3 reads TGTGCCAGCAGCGTAGGATCAGGGCCCAGGACCCAGTTCTTC. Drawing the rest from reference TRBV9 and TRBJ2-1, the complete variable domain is DSGVTQTPKHLITATGQRVTLRCSPRSGDLSVYWYQQSLDQGLQFLIQYYNGEERAKGNILERFSAQQFPDLHSELNLSSLELGDSALYFCASSVGSGPRTQFFGPGTRLTVL.

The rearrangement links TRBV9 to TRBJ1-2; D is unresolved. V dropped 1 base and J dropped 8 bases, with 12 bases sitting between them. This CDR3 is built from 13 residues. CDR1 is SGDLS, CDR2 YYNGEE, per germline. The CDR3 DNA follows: TGTGCCAGCAGCGTACATGACCAGCCCGGCTACACCTTC. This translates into CASSVHDQPGYTF.

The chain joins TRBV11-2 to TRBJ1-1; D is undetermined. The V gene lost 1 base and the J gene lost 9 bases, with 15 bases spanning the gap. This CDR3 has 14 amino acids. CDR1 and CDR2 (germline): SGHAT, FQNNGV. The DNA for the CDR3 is TGTGCCAGCAGCTTAGGCTATTTGGGCATGCAAGCTTTCTTT. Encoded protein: CASSLGYLGMQAFF.

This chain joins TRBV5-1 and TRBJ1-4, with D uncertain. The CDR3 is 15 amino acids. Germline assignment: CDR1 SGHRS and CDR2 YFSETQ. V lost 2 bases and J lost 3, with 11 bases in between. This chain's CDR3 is CASSFGRTPNEKLFF. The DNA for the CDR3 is TGCGCCAGCAGCTTTGGACGGACTCCTAATGAAAAACTGTTTTTT.

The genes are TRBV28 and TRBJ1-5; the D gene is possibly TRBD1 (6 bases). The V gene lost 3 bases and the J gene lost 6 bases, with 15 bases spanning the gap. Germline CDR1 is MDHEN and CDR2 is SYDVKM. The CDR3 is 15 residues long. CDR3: CASSLSGAQGQPQHF. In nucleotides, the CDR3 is TGTGCCAGCAGTTTGTCGGGGGCGCAGGGTCAGCCCCAGCATTTT. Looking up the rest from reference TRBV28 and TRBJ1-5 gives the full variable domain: DVKVTQSSRYLVKRTGEKVFLECVQDMDHENMFWYRQDPGLGLRLIYFSYDVKMKEKGDIPEGYSVSREKKERFSLILESASTNQTSMYLCASSLSGAQGQPQHFGDGTRLSIL.

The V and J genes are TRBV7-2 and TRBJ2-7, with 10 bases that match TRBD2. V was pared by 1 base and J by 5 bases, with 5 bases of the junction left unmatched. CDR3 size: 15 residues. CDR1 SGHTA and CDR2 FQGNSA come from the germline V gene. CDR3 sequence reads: CASSLGGTSVDEQYF. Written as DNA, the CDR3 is TGTGCCAGCAGCTTAGGGGGGACTAGCGTAGACGAGCAGTACTTC.